This TCR beta chain was sequenced in a study of cytomegalovirus exposure and HLA in healthy donors. Overall study results and limits: Some TCR beta chains (roughly 160 of them) were listed as cytomegalovirus-associated.

As for this clone: Its antigen is as yet unknown.

13 Jbeta primers and 60 Vbeta primers were used for the PCR. The table came from immunoSEQ multiplex PCR; TCRdb's copy has only in-frame clones and leaves some out. In the table there are around 210,000 clones, approximately 81% of which are singletons. CDR3 length: 18 amino acids. Looked up from germline, CDR1 is MGHRA and CDR2 is YSYEKL. J lost 1 base, V lost 1 base, and 11 bases had no gene match. The sequence was obtained from a girl aged 2 to 9 in good health and CMV-seronegative. Sequences were obtained from PBMCs. The chain employs TRBV4-1 and TRBJ2-7, with 9 positions matching TRBD1. The CDR3 region has the DNA TGCGCCAGCAGCCAAGGTTATATTCGCGGGACAGGGTCCTACGAGCAGTACTTC. This translates into CASSQGYIRGTGSYEQYF.